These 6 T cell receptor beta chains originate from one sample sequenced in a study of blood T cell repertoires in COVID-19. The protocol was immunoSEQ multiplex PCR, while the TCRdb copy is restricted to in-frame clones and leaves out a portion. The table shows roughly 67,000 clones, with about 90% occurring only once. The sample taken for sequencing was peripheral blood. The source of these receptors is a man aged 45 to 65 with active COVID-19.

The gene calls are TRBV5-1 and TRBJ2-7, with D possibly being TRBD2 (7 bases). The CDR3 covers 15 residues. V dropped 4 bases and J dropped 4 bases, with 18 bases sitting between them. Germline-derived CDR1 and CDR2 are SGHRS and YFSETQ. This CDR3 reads CASSVSSSGQYEQYF. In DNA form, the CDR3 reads TGCGCCAGCAGCGTCTCATCTAGCGGACAGTACGAGCAGTACTTC.

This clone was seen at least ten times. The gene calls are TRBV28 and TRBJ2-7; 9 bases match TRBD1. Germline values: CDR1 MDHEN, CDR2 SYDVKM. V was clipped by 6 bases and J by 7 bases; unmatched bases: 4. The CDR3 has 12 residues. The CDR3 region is CASRKTGGEQYF. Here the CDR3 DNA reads TGTGCCAGCAGAAAGACAGGGGGAGAGCAGTACTTC.

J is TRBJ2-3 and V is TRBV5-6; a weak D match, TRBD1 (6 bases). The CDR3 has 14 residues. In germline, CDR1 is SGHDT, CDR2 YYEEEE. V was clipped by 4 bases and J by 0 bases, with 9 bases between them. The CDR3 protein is CASSDGQSTDTQYF. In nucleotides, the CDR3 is TGTGCCAGCAGCGACGGACAGAGCACAGATACGCAGTATTTT.

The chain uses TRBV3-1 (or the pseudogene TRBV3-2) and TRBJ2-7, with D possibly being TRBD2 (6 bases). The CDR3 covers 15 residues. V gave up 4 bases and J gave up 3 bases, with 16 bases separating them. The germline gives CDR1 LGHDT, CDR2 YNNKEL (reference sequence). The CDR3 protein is CASSLTINGGYEQYF. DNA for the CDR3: TGTGCCAGCAGCCTAACCATAAACGGGGGCTACGAGCAGTACTTC.

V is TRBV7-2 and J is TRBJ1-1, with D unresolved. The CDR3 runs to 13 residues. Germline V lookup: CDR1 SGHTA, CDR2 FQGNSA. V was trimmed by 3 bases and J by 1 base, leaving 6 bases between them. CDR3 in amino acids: CASSFNRNTEAFF. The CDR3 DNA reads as TGTGCCAGCAGCTTTAACAGGAACACTGAAGCTTTCTTT. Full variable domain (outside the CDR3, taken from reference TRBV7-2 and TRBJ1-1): GAGVSQSPSNKVTEKGKDVELRCDPISGHTALYWYRQSLGQGLEFLIYFQGNSAPDKSGLPSDRFSAERTGGSVSTLTIQRTQQEDSAVYLCASSFNRNTEAFFGQGTRLTVV.

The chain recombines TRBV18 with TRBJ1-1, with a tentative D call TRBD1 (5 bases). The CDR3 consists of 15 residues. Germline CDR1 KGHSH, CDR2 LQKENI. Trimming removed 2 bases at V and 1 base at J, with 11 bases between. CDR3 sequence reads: CASSPIGGRNTEAFF. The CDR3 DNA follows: TGTGCCAGCTCACCAATCGGGGGGAGGAACACTGAAGCTTTCTTT.